This record looks at one TCR beta chain sequence and its context. Its matching antigen is unknown. These data are taken from a study of cytomegalovirus exposure and HLA in healthy donors. Healthy individuals who donated bone marrow served as the donors. The CDR3 loop spans 14 amino acids. Trimming took off 2 bases at V and 6 bases at J, with 12 bases between the two ends. The germline gives CDR1 SEHNR, CDR2 FQNEAQ (reference sequence). Study-wide findings and caveats: Researchers reported that a few CMV-associated chains were confirmed in vitro as CMV antigen-specific.

The PCR contained 60 Vbeta and 13 Jbeta primers. Produced via immunoSEQ multiplex PCR; TCRdb's table is partial and in-frame only. The sample table sets out approximately 75,000 clones. What was sequenced was PBMCs. The chain recombines TRBV7-9 with TRBJ2-3, with D perhaps TRBD2 (5 bases). The TCR comes from a man aged 35 to 55 in good health and CMV-seronegative. CDR3 residues: CASSLLVRGDTQYF. In DNA form, the CDR3 reads TGTGCCAGCAGCTTACTTGTAAGAGGGGATACGCAGTATTTT.